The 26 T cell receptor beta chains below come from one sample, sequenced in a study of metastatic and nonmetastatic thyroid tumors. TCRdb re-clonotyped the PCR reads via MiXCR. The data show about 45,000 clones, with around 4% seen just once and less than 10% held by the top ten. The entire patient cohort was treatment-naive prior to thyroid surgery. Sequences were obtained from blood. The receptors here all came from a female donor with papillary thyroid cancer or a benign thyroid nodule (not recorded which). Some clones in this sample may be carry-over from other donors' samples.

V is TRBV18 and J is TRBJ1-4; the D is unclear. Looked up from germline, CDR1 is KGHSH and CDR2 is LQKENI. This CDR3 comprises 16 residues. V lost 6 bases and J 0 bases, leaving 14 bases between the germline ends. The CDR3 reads CASSPGPGSTNEKLFF. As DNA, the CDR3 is TGTGCCAGCTCCCCTGGACCGGGATCAACTAATGAAAAACTGTTTTTT.

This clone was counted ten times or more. The CDR3, as DNA: TGCGCCAGCAGTGGAACCTACACAGATACGCAGTATTTT. Protein sequence: CASSGTYTDTQYF. The chain carries TRBV5-1 and TRBJ2-3, with no clear D. This CDR3 is 13 amino acids long. The germline V and J ends were trimmed by 5 bases and 2 bases, with 9 bases remaining between them. In germline, CDR1 is SGHRS, CDR2 YFSETQ.

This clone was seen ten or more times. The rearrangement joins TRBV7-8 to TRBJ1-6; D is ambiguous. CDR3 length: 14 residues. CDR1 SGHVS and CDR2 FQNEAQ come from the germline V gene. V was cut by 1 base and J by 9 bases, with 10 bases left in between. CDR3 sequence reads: CASSLEYSSSPLHF. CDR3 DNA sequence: TGTGCCAGCAGCTTAGAGTACTCGTCTTCACCCCTCCACTTT.

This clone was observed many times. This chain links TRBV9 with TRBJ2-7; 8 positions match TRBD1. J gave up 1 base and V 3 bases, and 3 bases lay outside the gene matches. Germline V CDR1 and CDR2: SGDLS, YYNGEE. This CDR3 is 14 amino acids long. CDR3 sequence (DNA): TGTGCCAGCAGCGCCCAGGGGGCTTCCTACGAGCAGTACTTC. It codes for CASSAQGASYEQYF.

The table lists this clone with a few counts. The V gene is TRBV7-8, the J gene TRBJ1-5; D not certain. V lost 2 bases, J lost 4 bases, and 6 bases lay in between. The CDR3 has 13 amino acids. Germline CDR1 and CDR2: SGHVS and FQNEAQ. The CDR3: CASSLHSNQPQHF. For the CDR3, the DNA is TGTGCCAGCAGCTTACATAGTAATCAGCCCCAGCATTTT.

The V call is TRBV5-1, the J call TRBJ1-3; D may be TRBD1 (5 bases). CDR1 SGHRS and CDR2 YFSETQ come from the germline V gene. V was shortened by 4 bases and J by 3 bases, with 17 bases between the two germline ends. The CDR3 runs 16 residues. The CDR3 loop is CASSSGPLGGGNTIYF. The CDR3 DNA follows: TGCGCCAGCAGCAGCGGGCCTCTTGGGGGTGGAAACACCATATATTTT.

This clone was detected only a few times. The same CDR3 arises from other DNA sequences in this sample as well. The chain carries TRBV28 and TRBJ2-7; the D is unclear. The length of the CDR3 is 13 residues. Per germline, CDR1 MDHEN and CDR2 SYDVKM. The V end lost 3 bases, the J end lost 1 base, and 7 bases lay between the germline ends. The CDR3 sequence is CASSFRGSYEQYF. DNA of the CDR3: TGTGCCAGCAGTTTTCGCGGTTCCTACGAGCAGTACTTC.

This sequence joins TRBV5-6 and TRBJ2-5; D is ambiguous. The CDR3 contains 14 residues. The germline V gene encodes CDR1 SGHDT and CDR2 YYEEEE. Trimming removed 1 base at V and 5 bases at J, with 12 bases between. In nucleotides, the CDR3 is TGTGCCAGCAGCTTGTTTGTGGGCGTGGAGACCCAGTACTTC. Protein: CASSLFVGVETQYF.

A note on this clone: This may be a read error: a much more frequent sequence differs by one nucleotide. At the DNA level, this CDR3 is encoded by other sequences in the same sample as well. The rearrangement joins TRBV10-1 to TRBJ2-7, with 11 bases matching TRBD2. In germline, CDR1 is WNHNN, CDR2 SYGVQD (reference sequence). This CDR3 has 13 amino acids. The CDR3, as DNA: TGCGCCAGCAGCCGACTAGCGGGGTACGAGCAGTATTTC. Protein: CASSRLAGYEQYF.

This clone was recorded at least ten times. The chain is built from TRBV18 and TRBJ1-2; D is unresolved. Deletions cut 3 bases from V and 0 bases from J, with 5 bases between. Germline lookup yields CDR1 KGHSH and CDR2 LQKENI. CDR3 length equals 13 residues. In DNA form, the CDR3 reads TGTGCCAGCTCACCTACTACTAACTATGGCTACACCTTC. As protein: CASSPTTNYGYTF. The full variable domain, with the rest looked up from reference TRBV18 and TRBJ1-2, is NAGVMQNPRHLVRRRGQEARLRCSPMKGHSHVYWYRQLPEEGLKFMVYLQKENIIDESGMPKERFSAEFPKEGPSILRIQQVVRGDSAAYFCASSPTTNYGYTFGSGTRLTVV.

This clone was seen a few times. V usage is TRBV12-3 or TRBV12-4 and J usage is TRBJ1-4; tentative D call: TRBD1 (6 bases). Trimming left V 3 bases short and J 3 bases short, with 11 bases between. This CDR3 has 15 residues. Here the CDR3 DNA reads TGTGCCAGCAGTTTTGATGGACAGCCTAATGAAAAACTGTTTTTT. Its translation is CASSFDGQPNEKLFF.

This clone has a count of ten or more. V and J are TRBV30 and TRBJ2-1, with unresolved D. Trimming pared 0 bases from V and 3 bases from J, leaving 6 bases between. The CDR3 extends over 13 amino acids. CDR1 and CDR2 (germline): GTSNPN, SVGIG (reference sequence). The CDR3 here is CAWSVGGYNEQFF. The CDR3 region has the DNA TGTGCCTGGAGTGTGGGCGGCTACAATGAGCAGTTCTTC.

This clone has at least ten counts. CDR3 bases: TGTGCCAGCAGTGTCGGCGGGAGGGCCAACGGGGAGCTGTTTTTT. It translates to CASSVGGRANGELFF. This chain connects TRBV25-1 to TRBJ2-2, with 9 bases identical to TRBD2. This CDR3 has 15 residues. J gave up 7 bases and V 4 bases, and 7 bases lay outside the gene matches. Germline CDR1 and CDR2: MGHDK and SYGVNS. The variable domain in full, completed from reference TRBV25-1 and TRBJ2-2, reads EADIYQTPRYLVIGTGKKITLECSQTMGHDKMYWYQQDPGMELHLIHYSYGVNSTEKGDLSSESTVSRIRTEHFPLTLESARPSHTSQYLCASSVGGRANGELFFGEGSRLTVL.

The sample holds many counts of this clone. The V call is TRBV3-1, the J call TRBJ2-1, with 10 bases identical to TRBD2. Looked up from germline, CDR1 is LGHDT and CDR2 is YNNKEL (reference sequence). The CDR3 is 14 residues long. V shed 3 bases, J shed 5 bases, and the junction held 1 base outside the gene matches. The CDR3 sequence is CASSQGLAHNEQFF. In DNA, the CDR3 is TGTGCCAGCAGCCAGGGACTAGCGCACAATGAGCAGTTCTTC.

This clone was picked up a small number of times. The CDR3 sequence: CSAREPAGYNEQFF. The CDR3 region has the DNA TGCAGTGCTAGAGAGCCAGCGGGCTACAATGAGCAGTTCTTC. The chain employs TRBV20-1 and TRBJ2-1; a weak D match, TRBD2 (6 bases). Trimming removed 0 bases at V and 3 bases at J, with 9 bases between. This CDR3 is built from 14 residues. The V gene's germline CDR1 is DFQATT and CDR2 SNEGSKA (reference sequence).

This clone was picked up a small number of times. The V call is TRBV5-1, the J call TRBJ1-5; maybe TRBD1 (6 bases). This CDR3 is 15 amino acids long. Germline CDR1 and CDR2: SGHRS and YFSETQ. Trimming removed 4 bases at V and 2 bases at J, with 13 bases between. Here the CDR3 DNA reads TGCGCCAGCAGCCCCGGGGGGCACGGCAATCAGCCCCAGCATTTT. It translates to CASSPGGHGNQPQHF.

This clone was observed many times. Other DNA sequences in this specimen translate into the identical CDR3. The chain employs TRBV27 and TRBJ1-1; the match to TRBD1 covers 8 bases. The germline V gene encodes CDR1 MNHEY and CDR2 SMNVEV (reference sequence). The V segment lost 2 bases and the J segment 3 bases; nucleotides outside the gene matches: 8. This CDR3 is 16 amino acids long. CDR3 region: CASSLRTGSRYTEAFF. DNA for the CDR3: TGTGCCAGCAGTTTAAGGACAGGGAGTCGGTACACTGAAGCTTTCTTT.

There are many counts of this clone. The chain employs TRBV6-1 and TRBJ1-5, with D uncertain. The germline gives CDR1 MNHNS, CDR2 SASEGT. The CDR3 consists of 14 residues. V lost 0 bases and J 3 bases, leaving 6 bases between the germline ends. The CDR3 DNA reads TGTGCCAGCAGTGAAGCCTGGGACAATCAGCCCCAGCATTTT. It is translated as CASSEAWDNQPQHF.

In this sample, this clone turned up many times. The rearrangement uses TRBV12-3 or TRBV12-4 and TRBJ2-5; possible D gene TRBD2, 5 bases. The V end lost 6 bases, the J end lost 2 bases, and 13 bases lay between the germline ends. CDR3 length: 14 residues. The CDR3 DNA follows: TGTGCCAGCAGCCCGGGTGGAGGACAAGAGACCCAGTACTTC. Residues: CASSPGGGQETQYF.

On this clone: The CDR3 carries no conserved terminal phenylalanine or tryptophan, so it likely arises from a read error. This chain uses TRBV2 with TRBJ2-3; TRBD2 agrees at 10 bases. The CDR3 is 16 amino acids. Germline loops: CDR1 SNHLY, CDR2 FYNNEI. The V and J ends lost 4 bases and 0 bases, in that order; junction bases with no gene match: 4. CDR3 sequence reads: CASSGVAGGSTDTQYL. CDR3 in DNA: TGTGCCAGCAGTGGGGTAGCGGGAGGTAGCACAGATACGCAGTATCTT.

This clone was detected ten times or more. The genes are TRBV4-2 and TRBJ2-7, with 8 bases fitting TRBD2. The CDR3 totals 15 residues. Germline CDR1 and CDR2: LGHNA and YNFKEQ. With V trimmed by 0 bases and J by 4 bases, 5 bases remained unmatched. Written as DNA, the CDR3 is TGTGCCAGCAGCCAAGAAGGGACTAGAGGGTACGAGCAGTACTTC. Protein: CASSQEGTRGYEQYF.

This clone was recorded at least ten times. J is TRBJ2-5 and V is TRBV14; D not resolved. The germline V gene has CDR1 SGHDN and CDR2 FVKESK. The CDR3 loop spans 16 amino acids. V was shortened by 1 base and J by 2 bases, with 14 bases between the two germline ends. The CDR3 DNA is TGTGCCAGCAGCCAAGTGCGGTCAGGCGCACAAGAGACCCAGTACTTC. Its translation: CASSQVRSGAQETQYF. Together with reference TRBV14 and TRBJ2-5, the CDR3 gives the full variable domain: EAGVTQFPSHSVIEKGQTVTLRCDPISGHDNLYWYRRVMGKEIKFLLHFVKESKQDESGMPNNRFLAERTGGTYSTLKVQPAELEDSGVYFCASSQVRSGAQETQYFGPGTRLLVL.

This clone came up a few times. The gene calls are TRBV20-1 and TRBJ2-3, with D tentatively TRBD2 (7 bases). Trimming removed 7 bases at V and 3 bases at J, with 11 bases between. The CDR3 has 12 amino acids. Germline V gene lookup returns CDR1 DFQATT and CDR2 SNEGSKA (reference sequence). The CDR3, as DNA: TGCAGTGGGGAGGGGGGAACAGATACGCAGTATTTT. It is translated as CSGEGGTDTQYF.

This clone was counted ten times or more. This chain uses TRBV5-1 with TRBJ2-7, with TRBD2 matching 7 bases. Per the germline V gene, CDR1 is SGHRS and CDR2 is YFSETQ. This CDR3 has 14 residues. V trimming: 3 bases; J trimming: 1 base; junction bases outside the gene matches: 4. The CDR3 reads CASSWGLPSYEQYF. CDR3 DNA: TGCGCCAGCAGCTGGGGACTACCGTCCTACGAGCAGTACTTC. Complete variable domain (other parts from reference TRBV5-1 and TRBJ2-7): KAGVTQTPRYLIKTRGQQVTLSCSPISGHRSVSWYQQTPGQGLQFLFEYFSETQRNKGNFPGRFSGRQFSNSRSEMNVSTLELGDSALYLCASSWGLPSYEQYFGPGTRLTVT.

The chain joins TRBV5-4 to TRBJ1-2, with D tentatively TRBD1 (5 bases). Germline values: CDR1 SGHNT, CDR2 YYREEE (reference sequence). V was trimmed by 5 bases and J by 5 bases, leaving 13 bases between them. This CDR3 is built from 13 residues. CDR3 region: CASRGLGEYGYTF. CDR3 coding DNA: TGTGCCAGCAGGGGTTTAGGGGAGTATGGCTACACCTTC. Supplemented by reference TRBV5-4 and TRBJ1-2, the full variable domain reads ETGVTQSPTHLIKTRGQQVTLRCSSQSGHNTVSWYQQALGQGPQFIFQYYREEENGRGNFPPRFSGLQFPNYSSELNVNALELDDSALYLCASRGLGEYGYTFGSGTRLTVV.

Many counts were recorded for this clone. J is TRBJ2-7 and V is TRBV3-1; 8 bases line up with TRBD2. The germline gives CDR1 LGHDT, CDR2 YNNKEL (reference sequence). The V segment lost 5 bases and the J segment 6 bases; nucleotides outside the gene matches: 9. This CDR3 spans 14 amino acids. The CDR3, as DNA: TGTGCCAGCAGCGGTGGTAGCGGGATGCGCGAGCAGTACTTC. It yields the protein CASSGGSGMREQYF.